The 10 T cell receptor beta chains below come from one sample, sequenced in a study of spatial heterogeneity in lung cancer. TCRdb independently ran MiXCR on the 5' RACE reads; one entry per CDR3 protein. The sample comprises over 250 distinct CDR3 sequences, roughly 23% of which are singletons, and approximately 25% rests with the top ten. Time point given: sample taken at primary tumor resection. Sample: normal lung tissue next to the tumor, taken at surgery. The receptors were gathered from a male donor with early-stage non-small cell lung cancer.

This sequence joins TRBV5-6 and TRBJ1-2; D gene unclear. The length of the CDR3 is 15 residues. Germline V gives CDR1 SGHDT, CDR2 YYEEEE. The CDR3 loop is CAAARLQGHNYGYTF. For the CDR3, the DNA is TGTGCAGCAGCCCGGCTTCAAGGCCATAACTATGGCTACACCTTC.

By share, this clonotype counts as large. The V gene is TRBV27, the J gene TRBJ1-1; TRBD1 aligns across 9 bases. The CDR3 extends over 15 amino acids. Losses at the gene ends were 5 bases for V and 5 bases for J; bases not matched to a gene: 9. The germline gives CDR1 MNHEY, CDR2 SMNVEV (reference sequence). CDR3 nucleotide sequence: TGTGCCAGCAGTGGGAGACACAGGGGGCTTACTGAAGCTTTCTTT. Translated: CASSGRHRGLTEAFF.

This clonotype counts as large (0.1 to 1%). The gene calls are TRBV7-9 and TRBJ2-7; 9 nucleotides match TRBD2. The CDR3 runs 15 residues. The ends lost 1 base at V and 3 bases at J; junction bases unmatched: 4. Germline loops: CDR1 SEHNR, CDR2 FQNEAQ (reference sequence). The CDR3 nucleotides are TGTGCCAGCAGCTTAGTAGCGGGGGCCTTCTACGAGCAGTACTTC. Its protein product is CASSLVAGAFYEQYF.

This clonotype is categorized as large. The CDR3 DNA is TGCAGTGTTAGGGTAGGGACGGTGATCGACACTGAAGCTTTCTTT. This gives the protein CSVRVGTVIDTEAFF. The J gene is TRBJ1-1, the V gene TRBV20-1, with TRBD1 as a possible D gene (5 bases). The CDR3 extends over 15 amino acids. The V gene's germline CDR1 is DFQATT and CDR2 SNEGSKA (reference sequence). Between the trimmed V and J ends, which lost 7 bases and 3 bases, there was a span of 21 bases.

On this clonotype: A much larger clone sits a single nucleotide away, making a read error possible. The DNA of the CDR3 is TGTGCCAGCAGTGACCACAACAGTAACTACGAGCAGTACTTC. It codes for CASSDHNSNYEQYF. V is TRBV25-1 and J is TRBJ2-7, with D unclear. CDR1 is MGHDK, CDR2 SYGVNS, per germline. The CDR3 length is 14 residues. Trimming left V 3 bases short and J 3 bases short, with 12 bases between.

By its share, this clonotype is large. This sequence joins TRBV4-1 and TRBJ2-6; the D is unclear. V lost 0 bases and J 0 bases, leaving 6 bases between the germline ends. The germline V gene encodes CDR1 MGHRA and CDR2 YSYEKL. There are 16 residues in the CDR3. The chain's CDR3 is CASSQDSSSGANVLTF. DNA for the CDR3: TGCGCCAGCAGCCAAGACTCGTCCTCTGGGGCCAACGTCCTGACTTTC.

The CDR3 reads CASSPIVGIEQYF. The CDR3 DNA is TGTGCCAGCAGCCCCATCGTCGGGATCGAGCAGTACTTC. The chain recombines TRBV28 with TRBJ2-7, with D possibly TRBD2 on 5 matching bases. The germline gives CDR1 MDHEN, CDR2 SYDVKM. The CDR3 has 13 residues. V shed 6 bases and J shed 6 bases, with 15 bases lying between them.

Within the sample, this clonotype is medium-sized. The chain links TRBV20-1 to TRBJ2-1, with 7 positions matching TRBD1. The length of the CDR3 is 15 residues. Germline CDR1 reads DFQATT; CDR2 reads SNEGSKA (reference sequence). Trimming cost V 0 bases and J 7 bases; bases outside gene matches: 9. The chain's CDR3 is CSARDPGQVMNEQFF. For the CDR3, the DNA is TGCAGTGCTAGAGATCCCGGACAGGTCATGAATGAGCAGTTCTTC.

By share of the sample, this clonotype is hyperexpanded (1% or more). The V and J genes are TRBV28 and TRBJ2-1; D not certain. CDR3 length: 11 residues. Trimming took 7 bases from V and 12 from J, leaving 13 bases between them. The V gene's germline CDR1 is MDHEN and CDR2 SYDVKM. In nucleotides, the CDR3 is TGTGCCAGCACTCCCGGCCGGCGGCAGTTCTTC. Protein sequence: CASTPGRRQFF.

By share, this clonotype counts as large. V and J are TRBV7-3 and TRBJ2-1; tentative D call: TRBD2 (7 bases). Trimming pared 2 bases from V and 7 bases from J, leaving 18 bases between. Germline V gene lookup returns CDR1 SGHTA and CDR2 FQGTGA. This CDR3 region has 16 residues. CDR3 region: CASSLSFRGGMNEQFF. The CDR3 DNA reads TGTGCCAGCAGCTTATCATTTAGGGGGGGCATGAATGAGCAGTTCTTC.